Presented here are 5 T cell receptor beta chains from one specimen sequenced in a study of cytomegalovirus exposure and HLA in healthy donors. Amplification used 60 Vbeta primers and 13 Jbeta primers. Using immunoSEQ multiplex PCR, the repertoire was profiled, and TCRdb retains in-frame clones only, with some absent. The table has fewer than 150,000 clones, around four fifths seen once. Input material: PBMCs. These receptors were collected from a man younger than 45 in good health and CMV-seronegative.

This chain uses TRBV20-1 with TRBJ1-2, with 8 positions matching TRBD1. V was clipped by 6 bases and J by 8 bases; unmatched bases: 5. The CDR3 covers 11 residues. Germline CDR1 is DFQATT and CDR2 is SNEGSKA (reference sequence). Written as DNA, the CDR3 is TGCAGTGCCAGGGGGCAGGTCGGCTACACCTTC. Its translation is CSARGQVGYTF.

This clone was counted between two and nine times. The chain has TRBV5-1 and TRBJ2-1; 12 bases are shared with TRBD1. The CDR3 extends over 14 amino acids. Per germline, CDR1 SGHRS and CDR2 YFSETQ. V was pared by 2 bases and J by 8 bases, with 2 bases of the junction left unmatched. The CDR3 protein is CASSFGTGGHEQFF. The CDR3 region has the DNA TGCGCCAGCAGCTTCGGGACAGGGGGCCATGAGCAGTTCTTC.

This rearrangement joins TRBV6-5 to TRBJ2-7, with TRBD1 matching over 7 bases. This CDR3 is 13 amino acids long. Germline trimming cut 8 bases from V and 3 bases from J; bases unmatched to any gene: 7. Germline CDR1 reads MNHEY; CDR2 reads SVGAGI. CDR3 sequence: CASGQGEIYEQYF. DNA for the CDR3: TGTGCCAGCGGGCAGGGGGAAATCTACGAGCAGTACTTC.

This clone has a handful of counts. The chain joins TRBV7-2 to TRBJ2-1; 9 nucleotides align to TRBD2. CDR1 SGHTA and CDR2 FQGNSA come from the germline V gene. This CDR3 has 14 amino acids. Losses at the gene ends were 3 bases for V and 8 bases for J; bases not matched to a gene: 5. In DNA form, the CDR3 reads TGTGCCAGCAGCTTGGCGGGGGGGCCGTATGAGCAGTTCTTC. It translates to CASSLAGGPYEQFF.

This clone has only a few counts. The gene calls are TRBV2 and TRBJ2-2; TRBD2 matches 10 bases. Per the germline V gene, CDR1 is SNHLY and CDR2 is FYNNEI. J gave up 5 bases and V 6 bases, and 6 bases lay outside the gene matches. This CDR3 is 15 amino acids long. CDR3 DNA sequence: TGTGCCAGCAGGCGTACTAGCGGGAATACCGGGGAGCTGTTTTTT. Translating it yields CASRRTSGNTGELFF.